The clone carrying this T cell receptor beta chain was observed at least ten times. Its antigen is undetermined. The source of the sample is a study of T cells in Graves' hyperthyroidism and ophthalmopathy. TCR beta CDR3 regions were amplified from RNA transcripts. A set of HTBI primers served as the primers for a first-round RT-PCR of the TCR CDR3. From the multiplex PCR reads, TCRdb called clonotypes with MiXCR, one entry per CDR3 protein. The table lists about 640,000 distinct CDR3 sequences, less than 25% of them singletons. The V and J ends lost 7 bases and 6 bases respectively, with 16 bases between them. Germline-derived CDR1 and CDR2 are SNHLY and FYNNEI. The CDR3 consists of 14 residues. Patients affected by ophthalmopathy presented a Clinical Activity Score of at least 3, a NOSPECS grade of at least 4, and disease duration below 3 months. Whole-study findings and limits: Model output signaled ophthalmopathy a median about 6.3 months ahead of onset. Most clonotypes expanded in thyroid above 0.001 were likewise present in blood.

The source of this sequence is a man between 25 and 39 years old with Graves' ophthalmopathy. J is TRBJ2-1 and V is TRBV2; perhaps TRBD2 as D (5 bases). The sample comprised blood. The CDR3 is CASISPGNRNEQFF. CDR3 sequence (DNA): TGTGCCAGCATATCCCCCGGGAATCGCAATGAGCAGTTCTTC. Complete variable domain (other parts from reference TRBV2 and TRBJ2-1): EPEVTQTPSHQVTQMGQEVILRCVPISNHLYFYWYRQILGQKVEFLVSFYNNEISEKSEIFDDQFSVERPDGSNFTLKIRSTKLEDSAMYFCASISPGNRNEQFFGPGTRLTVL.